This T cell receptor (beta chain) was recorded in a study of cytomegalovirus exposure and HLA in healthy donors. For the study at large: A preliminary data release comprised roughly 80 million unique TCRs obtained from HLA-typed donors. Approximately 81% of approximately 400 genotyped donors fell in the Caucasian-associated ancestry cluster.

Germline CDR1 is SGHVT and CDR2 is SQSDAQ. V was shortened by 1 base and J by 4 bases, with 24 bases between the two germline ends. The CDR3 covers 19 residues. General study results and limits: Many donors shared some public TCRs, even though most TCR sequences were rare.

With 60 Vbeta and 13 Jbeta primers, the PCR was carried out. This table comes from immunoSEQ multiplex PCR, and its TCRdb copy is limited to in-frame clones, with some not included. The data contain just under 95,000 clones, roughly 80% of them seen just once; the ten biggest clones take up approximately 1.2%. A remark on this clone: The antigen is unknown.

What was sequenced was PBMCs. This chain joins TRBV7-4 and TRBJ2-3; D is ambiguous. This clonotype was sampled from a girl aged 2 to 10 in good health and CMV-seropositive. CDR3 DNA sequence: TGTGCCAGCAGCTTAGAGGATAGGTCGCGGCCTGTGAAAGCAGATACGCAGTATTTT. Translation gives CASSLEDRSRPVKADTQYF.